This TCR beta chain was sequenced for a study of blood T cell repertoires in COVID-19. On the study more broadly: Spain, Italy and the United States supplied samples that represented acute and convalescent COVID-19.

This clone was observed a single time. Profiling relied on immunoSEQ multiplex PCR, and the TCRdb table lists in-frame clones only, not all of them. Among fewer than 250,000 clones listed, around 85% were seen once. The clonotype comes from a man in his forties with acute or convalescent COVID-19. Sequencing input: peripheral blood.

The CDR3 protein is CSVLRASEQFF. As DNA, the CDR3 is TGCAGCGTCCTGAGGGCAAGTGAGCAGTTCTTC. The genes are TRBV29-1 and TRBJ2-1, with a possible D match to TRBD2 (5 bases). CDR1 SQVTM and CDR2 ANQGSEA come from the germline V gene. Trimming pared 6 bases from V and 9 bases from J, leaving 12 bases between. This CDR3 has 11 residues.